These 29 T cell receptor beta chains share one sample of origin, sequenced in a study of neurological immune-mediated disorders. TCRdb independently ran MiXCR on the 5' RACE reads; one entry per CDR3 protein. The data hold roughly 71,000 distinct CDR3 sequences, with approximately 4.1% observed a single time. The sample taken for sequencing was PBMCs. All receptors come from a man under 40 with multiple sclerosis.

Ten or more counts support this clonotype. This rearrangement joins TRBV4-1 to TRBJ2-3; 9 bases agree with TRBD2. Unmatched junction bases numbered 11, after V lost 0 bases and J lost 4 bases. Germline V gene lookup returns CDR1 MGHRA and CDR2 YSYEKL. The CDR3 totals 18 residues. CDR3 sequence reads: CASSQDYRRAGGADTQYF. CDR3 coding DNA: TGCGCCAGCAGCCAAGATTACCGGCGAGCGGGGGGAGCAGATACGCAGTATTTT.

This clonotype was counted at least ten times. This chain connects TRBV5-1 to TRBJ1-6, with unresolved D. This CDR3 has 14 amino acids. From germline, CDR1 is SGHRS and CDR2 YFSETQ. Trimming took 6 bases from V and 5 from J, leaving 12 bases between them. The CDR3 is CASTQEGHNSPLHF. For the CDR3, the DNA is TGCGCCAGCACCCAGGAGGGCCATAATTCACCCCTCCACTTT.

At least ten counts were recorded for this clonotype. CDR3 loop: CASSPPQLAGGRNIQYF. As DNA, the CDR3 is TGTGCCAGCAGCCCACCTCAACTAGCGGGGGGGCGTAACATTCAGTACTTC. This sequence joins TRBV7-2 and TRBJ2-4; 13 bases agree with TRBD2. Trimming removed 5 bases from V and 7 bases from J; junction bases left unmatched: 11. CDR1 and CDR2 from the germline V gene are SGHTA and FQGNSA. This CDR3 spans 17 amino acids.

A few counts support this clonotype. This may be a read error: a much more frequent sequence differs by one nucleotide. The CDR3 DNA is TGTGCCAGCAGTTACCTAGAATGGGCCCACGAGCAGTACTTC. This encodes CASSYLEWAHEQYF. This chain links TRBV6-6 with TRBJ2-7, with D unclear. Trimming removed 2 bases from V and 5 bases from J, with 13 bases in between. This CDR3 has 14 amino acids. Germline-derived CDR1 and CDR2 are MNHNY and SVGAGI (reference sequence).

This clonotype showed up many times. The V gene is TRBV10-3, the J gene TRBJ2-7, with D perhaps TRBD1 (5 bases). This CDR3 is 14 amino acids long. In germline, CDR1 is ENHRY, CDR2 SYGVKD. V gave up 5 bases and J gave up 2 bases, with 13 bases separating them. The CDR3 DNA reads TGTGCCATCAGTCGGACGACAGAAACCTACGAGCAGTACTTC. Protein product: CAISRTTETYEQYF.

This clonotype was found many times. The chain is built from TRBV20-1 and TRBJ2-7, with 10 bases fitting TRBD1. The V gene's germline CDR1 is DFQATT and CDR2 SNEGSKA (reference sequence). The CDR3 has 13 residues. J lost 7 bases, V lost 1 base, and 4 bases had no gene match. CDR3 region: CSARGGTGVEQYF. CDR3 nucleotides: TGCAGTGCTAGAGGGGGGACAGGGGTGGAGCAGTACTTC.

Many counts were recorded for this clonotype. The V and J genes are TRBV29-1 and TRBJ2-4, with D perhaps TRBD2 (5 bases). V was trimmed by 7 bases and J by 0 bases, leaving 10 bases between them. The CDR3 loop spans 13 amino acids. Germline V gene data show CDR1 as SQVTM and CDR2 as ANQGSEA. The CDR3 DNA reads TGCAGCGCCGGGGATCTAGCCAAAAACATTCAGTACTTC. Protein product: CSAGDLAKNIQYF.

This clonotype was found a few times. The CDR3, as DNA: TGTGCCAGCAGTTATGGGTTTGGGCCCGGCACTGAAGCTTTCTTT. Translated: CASSYGFGPGTEAFF. The chain recombines TRBV6-5 with TRBJ1-1; D call uncertain. The length of the CDR3 is 15 residues. With 3 bases removed from V and 4 bases from J, the gap between germline ends came to 15 bases. The V gene's germline CDR1 is MNHEY and CDR2 SVGAGI.

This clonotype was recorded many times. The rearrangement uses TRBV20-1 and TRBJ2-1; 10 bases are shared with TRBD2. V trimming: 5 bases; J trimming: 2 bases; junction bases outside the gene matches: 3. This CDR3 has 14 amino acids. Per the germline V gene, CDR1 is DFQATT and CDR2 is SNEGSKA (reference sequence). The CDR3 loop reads CSAVSGGPYNEQFF. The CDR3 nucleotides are TGCAGTGCTGTTAGCGGGGGGCCCTACAATGAGCAGTTCTTC.

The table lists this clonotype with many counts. In DNA form, the CDR3 reads TGTGCCAGCAGCCAAGTTTCGTTAGGAGGGGGTAGCACAGATACGCAGTATTTT. It codes for CASSQVSLGGGSTDTQYF. This rearrangement joins TRBV14 to TRBJ2-3, with D possibly called TRBD1 or TRBD2 (6 bases each). V dropped 1 base and J dropped 0 bases, with 17 bases sitting between them. This CDR3 has 18 amino acids. Germline V CDR1 and CDR2: SGHDN, FVKESK. The whole variable domain, remainder taken from reference TRBV14 and TRBJ2-3, is EAGVTQFPSHSVIEKGQTVTLRCDPISGHDNLYWYRRVMGKEIKFLLHFVKESKQDESGMPNNRFLAERTGGTYSTLKVQPAELEDSGVYFCASSQVSLGGGSTDTQYFGPGTRLTVL.

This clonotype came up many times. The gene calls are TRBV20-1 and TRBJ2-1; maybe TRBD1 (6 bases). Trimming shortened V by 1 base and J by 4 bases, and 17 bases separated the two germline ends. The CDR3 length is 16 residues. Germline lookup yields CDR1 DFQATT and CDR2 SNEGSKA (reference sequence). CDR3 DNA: TGCAGTGCTAGAGGGACAGAAGCGGCCTTGTACAATGAGCAGTTCTTC. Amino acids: CSARGTEAALYNEQFF.

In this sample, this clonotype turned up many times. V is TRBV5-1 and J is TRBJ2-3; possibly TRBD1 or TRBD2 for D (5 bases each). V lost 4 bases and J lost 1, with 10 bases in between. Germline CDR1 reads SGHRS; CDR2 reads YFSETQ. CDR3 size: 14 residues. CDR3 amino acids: CASSHGDRTDTQYF. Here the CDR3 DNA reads TGCGCCAGCAGCCACGGGGACCGCACAGATACGCAGTATTTT.

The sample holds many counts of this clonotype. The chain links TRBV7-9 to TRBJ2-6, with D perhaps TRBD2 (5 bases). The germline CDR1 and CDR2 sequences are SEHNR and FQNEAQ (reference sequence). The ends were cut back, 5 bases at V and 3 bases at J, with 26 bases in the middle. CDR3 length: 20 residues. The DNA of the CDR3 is TGTGCCAGCAGCCTTAGGAAAGGGCCTTCTCGAGGGAGTGGGGCCAACGTCCTGACTTTC. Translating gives CASSLRKGPSRGSGANVLTF.

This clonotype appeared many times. Written as DNA, the CDR3 is TGCGCCAGCAGACCCCTGCGGGGGGAACAAGAGACCCAGTACTTC. It is translated as CASRPLRGEQETQYF. The V and J genes are TRBV4-1 and TRBJ2-5, with 8 bases matching TRBD2. The germline V gene encodes CDR1 MGHRA and CDR2 YSYEKL. This CDR3 has 15 residues. V lost 6 bases, J lost 2 bases, and 8 bases stayed unmatched.

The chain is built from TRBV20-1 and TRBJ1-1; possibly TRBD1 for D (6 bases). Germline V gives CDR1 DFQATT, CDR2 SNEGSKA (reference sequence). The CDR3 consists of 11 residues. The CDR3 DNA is TGCGGTTGGGACACTAACACTGAAGCTTTCTTT. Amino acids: CGWDTNTEAFF.

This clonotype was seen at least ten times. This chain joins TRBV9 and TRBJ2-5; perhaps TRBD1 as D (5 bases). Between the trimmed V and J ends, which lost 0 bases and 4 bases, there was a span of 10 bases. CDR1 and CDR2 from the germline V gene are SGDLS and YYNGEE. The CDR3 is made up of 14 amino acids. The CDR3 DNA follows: TGTGCCAGCAGCGTAGGGGGCTTAGGAGAGACCCAGTACTTC. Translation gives CASSVGGLGETQYF.

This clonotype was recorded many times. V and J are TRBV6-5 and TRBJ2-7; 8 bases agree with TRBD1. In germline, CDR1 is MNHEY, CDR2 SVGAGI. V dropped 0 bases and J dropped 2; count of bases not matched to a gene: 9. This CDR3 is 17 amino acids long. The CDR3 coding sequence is TGTGCCAGCAGTTACTCCTTCGGGACAGGCAATACCTACGAGCAGTACTTC. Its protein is CASSYSFGTGNTYEQYF.

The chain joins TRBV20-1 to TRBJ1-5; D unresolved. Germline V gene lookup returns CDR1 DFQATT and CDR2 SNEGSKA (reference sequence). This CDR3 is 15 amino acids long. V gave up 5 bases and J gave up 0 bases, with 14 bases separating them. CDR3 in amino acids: CSAGRLADSNQPQHF. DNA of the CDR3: TGCAGTGCTGGGCGCCTAGCGGATAGCAATCAGCCCCAGCATTTT.

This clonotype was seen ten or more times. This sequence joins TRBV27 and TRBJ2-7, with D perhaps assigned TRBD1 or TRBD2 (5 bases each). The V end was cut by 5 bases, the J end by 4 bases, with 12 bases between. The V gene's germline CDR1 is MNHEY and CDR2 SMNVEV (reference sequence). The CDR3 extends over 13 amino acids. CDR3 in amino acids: CASSLRDGYEQYF. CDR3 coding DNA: TGTGCCAGCAGTCTCCGGGACGGTTACGAGCAGTACTTC.

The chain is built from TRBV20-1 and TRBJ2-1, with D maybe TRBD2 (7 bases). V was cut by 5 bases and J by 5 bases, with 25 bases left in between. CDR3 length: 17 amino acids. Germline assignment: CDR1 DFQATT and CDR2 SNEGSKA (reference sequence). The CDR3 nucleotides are TGCAGTGCTCCTGAAGGGGGGGCTGCGGGTAAGAACAATGAGCAGTTCTTC. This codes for CSAPEGGAAGKNNEQFF.

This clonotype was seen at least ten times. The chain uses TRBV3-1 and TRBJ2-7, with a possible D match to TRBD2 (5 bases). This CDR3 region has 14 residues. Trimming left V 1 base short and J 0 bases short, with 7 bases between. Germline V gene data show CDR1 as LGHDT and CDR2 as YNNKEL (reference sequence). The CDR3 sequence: CASSQAGFSYEQYF. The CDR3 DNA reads TGTGCCAGCAGCCAAGCGGGGTTCTCCTACGAGCAGTACTTC.

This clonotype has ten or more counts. The CDR3 DNA is TGTGCCAGCAGCCATGCCGGCGGGACAGATAACAATGAGCAGTTCTTC. Its translation: CASSHAGGTDNNEQFF. The gene calls are TRBV3-1 and TRBJ2-1, with D perhaps matching TRBD1 (7 bases). The V gene lost 3 bases and the J gene lost 5 bases, with 17 bases spanning the gap. The CDR3 sequence is 16 residues long. In germline, CDR1 is LGHDT, CDR2 YNNKEL (reference sequence).

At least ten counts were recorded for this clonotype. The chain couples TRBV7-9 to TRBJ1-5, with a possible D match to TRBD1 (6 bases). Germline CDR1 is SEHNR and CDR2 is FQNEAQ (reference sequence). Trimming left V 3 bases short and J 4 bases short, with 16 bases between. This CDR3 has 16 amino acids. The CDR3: CASSLGGVGGNQPQHF. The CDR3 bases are TGTGCCAGCAGCTTGGGGGGCGTAGGGGGGAATCAGCCCCAGCATTTT.

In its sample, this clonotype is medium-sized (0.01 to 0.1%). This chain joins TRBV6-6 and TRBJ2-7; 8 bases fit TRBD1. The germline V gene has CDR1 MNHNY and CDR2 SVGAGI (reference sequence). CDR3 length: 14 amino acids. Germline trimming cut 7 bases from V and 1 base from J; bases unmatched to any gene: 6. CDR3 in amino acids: CASNGQGASYEQYF. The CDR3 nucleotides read TGTGCCAGCAATGGACAGGGAGCGTCCTACGAGCAGTACTTC.

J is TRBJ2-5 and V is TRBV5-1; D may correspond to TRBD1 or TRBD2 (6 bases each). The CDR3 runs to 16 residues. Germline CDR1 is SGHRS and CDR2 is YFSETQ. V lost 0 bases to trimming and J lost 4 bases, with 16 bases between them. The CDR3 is CASSLGNRGGSETQYF. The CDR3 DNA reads TGCGCCAGCAGCTTGGGTAACCGAGGGGGGTCAGAGACCCAGTACTTC.

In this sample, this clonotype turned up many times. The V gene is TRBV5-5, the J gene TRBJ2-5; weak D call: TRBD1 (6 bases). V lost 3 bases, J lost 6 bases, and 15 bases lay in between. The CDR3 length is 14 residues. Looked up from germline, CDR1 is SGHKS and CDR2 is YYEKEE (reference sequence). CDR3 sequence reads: CASSSTGIGKTQYF. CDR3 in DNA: TGTGCCAGCAGCTCAACAGGGATCGGAAAGACCCAGTACTTC.

This CDR3 is CSDTTATIAFF. The CDR3 bases are TGCAGCGATACGACGGCGACAATAGCTTTCTTT. The J gene is TRBJ1-1, the V gene TRBV29-1, with D uncertain. Deletions cut 7 bases from V and 10 bases from J, with 16 bases between. Germline V lookup: CDR1 SQVTM, CDR2 ANQGSEA. The CDR3 has 11 residues.

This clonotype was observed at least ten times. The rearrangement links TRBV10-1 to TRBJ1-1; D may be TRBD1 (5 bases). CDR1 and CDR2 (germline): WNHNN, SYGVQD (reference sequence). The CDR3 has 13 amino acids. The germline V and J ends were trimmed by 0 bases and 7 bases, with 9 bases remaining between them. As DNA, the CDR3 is TGCGCCAGCAGTGAGTCCAGGGTGGGTGAAGCTTTCTTT. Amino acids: CASSESRVGEAFF.

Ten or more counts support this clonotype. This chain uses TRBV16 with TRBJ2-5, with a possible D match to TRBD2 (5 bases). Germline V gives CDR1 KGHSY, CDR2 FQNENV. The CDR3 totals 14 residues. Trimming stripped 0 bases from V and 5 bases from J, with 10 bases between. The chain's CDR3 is CASSQSTGGETQYF. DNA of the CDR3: TGTGCCAGCAGCCAATCGACCGGCGGGGAGACCCAGTACTTC.